Listed below are T cell receptor beta chains from one sample, sequenced in a study of technical replicates of blood from a handful of donors. Data came from immunoSEQ multiplex PCR; TCRdb stores just in-frame clones and leaves some out. This sample carries approximately 77,000 clones, roughly 94% of them seen once, and the ten largest clones take approximately 0.4%. What was sequenced was T cells isolated from PBMCs. The receptors were gathered from a human donor in good health. CDR3s include the opening cysteine and the closing phenylalanine or tryptophan. D genes are given only for firm matches. Where a row states a size, it is once, few, many or the class of an expanded clone; other rows omit it.

v_call: TRBV5-4
j_call: TRBJ2-7
d_call: TRBD1
clone_size: -
cdr3_nt: TGTGCCAGCAGCCCGACAGGGTACGAGCAGTACTTC
cdr3_aa: CASSPTGYEQYF

v_call: TRBV19
j_call: TRBJ1-5
d_call: -
clone_size: -
cdr3_nt: TGTGCCAGTAGTATTCGGTTTAATCAGCCCCAGCATTTT
cdr3_aa: CASSIRFNQPQHF

v_call: TRBV6-6
j_call: TRBJ1-1
d_call: -
clone_size: -
cdr3_nt: TGTGCCAGCAGTTACTCCCCGAATGCAGCTGAAGCTTTCTTT
cdr3_aa: CASSYSPNAAEAFF

v_call: TRBV7-9
j_call: TRBJ2-1
d_call: -
clone_size: -
cdr3_nt: TGTGCCAGCAGGTACAGGGATGATGAGCAGTTCTTC
cdr3_aa: CASRYRDDEQFF

v_call: TRBV9
j_call: TRBJ2-5
d_call: TRBD1
clone_size: -
cdr3_nt: TGTGCCAGCAGCCCGTGGACAGGGGAGGAGACCCAGTACTTC
cdr3_aa: CASSPWTGEETQYF

v_call: TRBV4-3
j_call: TRBJ2-2
d_call: TRBD2
clone_size: once
cdr3_nt: TGCGCCAGCAGCCACACCGCCAGCGGGAGGGCCAACACCGGGGAGCTGTTTTTT
cdr3_aa: CASSHTASGRANTGELFF

v_call: TRBV29-1
j_call: TRBJ1-1
d_call: TRBD1
clone_size: -
cdr3_nt: TGCAGCGCAATGATGACAGGGAATACTGAAGCTTTCTTT
cdr3_aa: CSAMMTGNTEAFF

v_call: TRBV2
j_call: TRBJ1-1
d_call: -
clone_size: -
cdr3_nt: TGTGCCAGCAGTGGTATAGCTAACACTGAAGCTTTCTTT
cdr3_aa: CASSGIANTEAFF

v_call: TRBV6-5
j_call: TRBJ1-3
d_call: -
clone_size: -
cdr3_nt: TGTGCCAGCAGTAGACGGGATTACTCTGGAAACACCATATATTTT
cdr3_aa: CASSRRDYSGNTIYF

v_call: TRBV15
j_call: TRBJ2-7
d_call: -
clone_size: -
cdr3_nt: TGTGCCACCAGCGCTAGTCCCTACGAGCAGTACTTC
cdr3_aa: CATSASPYEQYF

v_call: TRBV11-3
j_call: TRBJ2-1
d_call: TRBD1
clone_size: -
cdr3_nt: TGTGCCAGCAGTCCCGTTAGGACAGGGGTTTCTTACGAGCAGTTCTTC
cdr3_aa: CASSPVRTGVSYEQFF

v_call: TRBV7-3
j_call: TRBJ2-1
d_call: TRBD2
clone_size: once
cdr3_nt: TGTGCCAGCAGCTCGGGACTAGCGGGAGGGTTCTTC
cdr3_aa: CASSSGLAGGFF

v_call: TRBV30
j_call: TRBJ2-7
d_call: TRBD1
clone_size: -
cdr3_nt: TGTGCCTGGAGTCCCGGGACAGGGGGTCTCGAGCAGTACTTC
cdr3_aa: CAWSPGTGGLEQYF